Following are 20 T cell receptor beta chains from one sample sequenced in a study of blood T cell repertoires in COVID-19. Measured with immunoSEQ multiplex PCR; TCRdb has only the in-frame clones, and not every one. The repertoire holds approximately 210,000 clones, with approximately 84% as singletons. Sequences were obtained from peripheral blood. The receptors originated from a woman in her fifties or sixties with active or convalescent COVID-19.

V gene TRBV6-5 combines with J gene TRBJ1-2; 7 bases match TRBD1. This CDR3 comprises 14 residues. V dropped 2 bases and J dropped 5; count of bases not matched to a gene: 5. Germline V lookup: CDR1 MNHEY, CDR2 SVGAGI. CDR3 residues: CASSYRDRGYGYTF. CDR3 nucleotide sequence: TGTGCCAGCAGTTACCGGGACAGAGGGTATGGCTACACCTTC.

This chain uses TRBV27 with TRBJ2-1; 7 bases line up with TRBD2. After removal of 8 bases from V and 9 bases from J, the junction contained 7 bases not matched to a gene. Germline V gene lookup returns CDR1 MNHEY and CDR2 SMNVEV (reference sequence). The CDR3 totals 12 residues. In nucleotides, the CDR3 is TGTGCCAGCCTTGCGCCGGGGGGTGAGCAGTTCTTC. Translated, it gives CASLAPGGEQFF.

V and J are TRBV6-1 and TRBJ1-2; TRBD1 agrees at 8 bases. The CDR3 length is 13 residues. Germline CDR1 MNHNS, CDR2 SASEGT. The V segment lost 5 bases and the J segment 4 bases; nucleotides outside the gene matches: 3. CDR3 sequence (DNA): TGTGCCAGCAGTCAGACAGGGGCCTATGGCTACACCTTC. This gives the protein CASSQTGAYGYTF.

The chain carries TRBV29-1 and TRBJ2-7, with 7 bases fitting TRBD1. The CDR3 length is 14 residues. Unmatched junction bases numbered 10, after V lost 8 bases and J lost 0 bases. CDR1 and CDR2 (germline): SQVTM, ANQGSEA. The CDR3 region has the DNA TGCAGCTGTTCACTCGGGACAGTCTCCTACGAGCAGTACTTC. It specifies CSCSLGTVSYEQYF.

This chain connects TRBV7-3 to TRBJ1-3, with TRBD1 identical over 7 bases. Germline assignment: CDR1 SGHTA and CDR2 FQGTGA. V trimming: 0 bases; J trimming: 16 bases; junction bases outside the gene matches: 9. CDR3 length: 13 amino acids. The CDR3 sequence: CASSLTRDSTAYF. In DNA, the CDR3 is TGTGCCAGCAGCTTAACTCGGGACAGCACGGCGTATTTT.

J is TRBJ1-5 and V is TRBV28, with D unresolved. V dropped 1 base and J dropped 3 bases, with 13 bases sitting between them. The CDR3 spans 16 residues. The germline V gene encodes CDR1 MDHEN and CDR2 SYDVKM. This chain's CDR3 is CASSLYGVLANQPQHF. The CDR3 bases are TGTGCCAGCAGTTTATACGGGGTTCTAGCCAATCAGCCCCAGCATTTT.

The rearrangement uses TRBV5-1 and TRBJ1-1, with D unresolved. V was trimmed by 1 base and J by 0 bases, leaving 7 bases between them. The germline CDR1 and CDR2 sequences are SGHRS and YFSETQ. The length of the CDR3 is 14 residues. DNA of the CDR3: TGCGCCAGCAGCTTGTGGGGAGTGAACACTGAAGCTTTCTTT. This translates into CASSLWGVNTEAFF.

The J gene is TRBJ1-4, the V gene TRBV2; 8 nucleotides match TRBD1. V shed 6 bases and J 7 bases; nucleotides not matched to a gene: 7. The germline CDR1 and CDR2 sequences are SNHLY and FYNNEI. The CDR3 runs 14 residues. Here the CDR3 DNA reads TGTGCCAGCAGCAGGGGGCGATCCAGTGAAAAACTGTTTTTT. Amino acid sequence: CASSRGRSSEKLFF.

The V and J genes are TRBV6-1 and TRBJ2-5, with D perhaps matching TRBD1 (7 bases). Germline values: CDR1 MNHNS, CDR2 SASEGT. This CDR3 has 17 residues. Deletions cut 3 bases from V and 3 bases from J, with 20 bases between. The CDR3 DNA sequence: TGTGCCAGCAGTGATGGACCCGACAGGGAGGAGGAAGAGACCCAGTACTTC. Its translation is CASSDGPDREEEETQYF.

V usage is TRBV6-5 and J usage is TRBJ2-6; no clear D gene. Germline-derived CDR1 and CDR2 are MNHEY and SVGAGI. CDR3 size: 13 residues. Deletions cut 8 bases from V and 4 bases from J, with 9 bases between. For the CDR3, the DNA is TGTGCCAGCGGGCCCCAGGGGGCCAACGTCCTGACTTTC. Protein: CASGPQGANVLTF.

J is TRBJ2-7 and V is TRBV5-1; D call uncertain. Trimming cost V 0 bases and J 7 bases, with 14 bases left between them. CDR3 length equals 14 residues. Germline V gene sequence: CDR1 SGHRS, CDR2 YFSETQ. CDR3 bases: TGCGCCAGCAGCTTGGCTGCCGAGGTGGGTGAGCAGTACGTC. Translation: CASSLAAEVGEQYV.

The table lists this clone with a few counts. CDR3 residues: CASSLTRDRAYEQYV. CDR3 sequence (DNA): TGTGCCAGCAGCCTGACCCGGGACAGGGCCTACGAGCAGTACGTC. The chain combines TRBV9 with TRBJ2-7; 9 positions agree with TRBD1. V trimming: 4 bases; J trimming: 2 bases; junction bases outside the gene matches: 7. Germline V gene data show CDR1 as SGDLS and CDR2 as YYNGEE. This CDR3 spans 15 amino acids.

The chain links TRBV5-1 to TRBJ2-5, with 10 bases lining up with TRBD2. CDR1 SGHRS and CDR2 YFSETQ come from the germline V gene. The ends lost 0 bases at V and 5 bases at J; junction bases unmatched: 4. This CDR3 comprises 15 residues. The CDR3 coding sequence is TGCGCCAGCAGCTTGGCCAGCGGGGGGGCGGAGACCCAGTACTTC. It translates to CASSLASGGAETQYF.

The J gene is TRBJ1-1, the V gene TRBV7-9, with 7 bases fitting TRBD1. Germline V gives CDR1 SEHNR, CDR2 FQNEAQ (reference sequence). Germline trimming cut 5 bases from V and 12 bases from J; bases unmatched to any gene: 6. This CDR3 has 11 amino acids. The CDR3 protein is CASSPGQDPFF. The CDR3 DNA reads TGTGCCAGCAGCCCTGGACAGGACCCTTTCTTT.

The chain recombines TRBV28 with TRBJ2-7, with TRBD2 matching over 10 bases. This CDR3 contains 16 residues. In germline, CDR1 is MDHEN, CDR2 SYDVKM. Trimming cost V 10 bases and J 2 bases; bases outside gene matches: 14. CDR3 protein: CATLYTGTSDAYEQYF. DNA of the CDR3: TGTGCCACCTTATATACCGGGACTAGCGATGCCTACGAGCAGTACTTC.

The genes are TRBV28 and TRBJ1-2, with TRBD1 matching 9 bases. The CDR3 runs 18 residues. Trimming took 4 bases from V and 2 from J; bases not matched to a gene: 14. Germline V CDR1 and CDR2: MDHEN, SYDVKM. This CDR3 is CASSSRPGTGRQNYGYTF. The CDR3 DNA follows: TGTGCCAGCAGTTCACGTCCCGGGACAGGGAGGCAGAACTATGGCTACACCTTC.

Concerning this clone: The germline gene is not matched at one end of the junction; a read error may be the cause. The chain links TRBV12-3 or TRBV12-4 to TRBJ1-2, with TRBD1 identical over 10 bases. The CDR3 sequence is 13 residues long. The CDR3, as DNA: TGTGCCAGCAGCCTAGCCGGGACAGGGGAAATGCCCTTC. Encoded protein: CASSLAGTGEMPF.

V usage is TRBV7-2 and J usage is TRBJ2-7, with TRBD1 matching over 9 bases. CDR1 is SGHTA and CDR2 is FQGNSA in the germline V gene. This CDR3 region has 15 residues. V was pared by 0 bases and J by 6 bases, with 6 bases of the junction left unmatched. The CDR3 nucleotides read TGTGCCAGCAGCTTAGCGGGACAGGGTGAGGGCGAGCAGTACGTC. As protein: CASSLAGQGEGEQYV.

DNA of the CDR3: TGTGCCAGCGGGTCCGAGGGAACTAGTTATGGCTACACCTTC. This encodes CASGSEGTSYGYTF. This chain joins TRBV2 and TRBJ1-2; D not resolved. V shed 8 bases and J shed 5 bases, with 18 bases lying between them. Germline loops: CDR1 SNHLY, CDR2 FYNNEI. The CDR3 covers 14 residues.

CDR3 nucleotide sequence: TGTGCCAGCAGCCCTTACAGGGGCCGCACAGATACGCAGTATTTT. It is translated as CASSPYRGRTDTQYF. The rearrangement links TRBV11-3 to TRBJ2-3; 7 nucleotides line up with TRBD1. CDR1 SGHNT and CDR2 YENEEA come from the germline V gene. This CDR3 comprises 15 residues. After removal of 5 bases from V and 1 base from J, the junction contained 6 bases not matched to a gene.